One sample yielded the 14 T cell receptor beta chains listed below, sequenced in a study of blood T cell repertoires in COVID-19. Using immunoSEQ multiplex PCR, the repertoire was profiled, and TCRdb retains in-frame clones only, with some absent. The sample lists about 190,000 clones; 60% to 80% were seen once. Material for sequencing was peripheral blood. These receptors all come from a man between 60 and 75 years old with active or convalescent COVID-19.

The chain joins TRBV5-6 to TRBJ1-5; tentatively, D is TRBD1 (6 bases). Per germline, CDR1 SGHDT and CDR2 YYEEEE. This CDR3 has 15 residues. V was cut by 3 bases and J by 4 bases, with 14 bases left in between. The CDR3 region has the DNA TGTGCCAGCAGCTCTTTTGACAGGCGTAATCAGCCCCAGCATTTT. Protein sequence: CASSSFDRRNQPQHF. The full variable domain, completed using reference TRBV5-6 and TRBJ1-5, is DAGVTQSPTHLIKTRGQQVTLRCSPKSGHDTVSWYQQALGQGPQFIFQYYEEEERQRGNFPDRFSGHQFPNYSSELNVNALLLGDSALYLCASSSFDRRNQPQHFGDGTRLSIL.

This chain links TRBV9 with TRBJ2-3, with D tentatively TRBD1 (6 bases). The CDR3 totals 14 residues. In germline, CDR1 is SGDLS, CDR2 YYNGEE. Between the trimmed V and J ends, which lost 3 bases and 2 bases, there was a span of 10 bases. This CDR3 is CASSDRDNTDTQYF. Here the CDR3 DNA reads TGTGCCAGCAGCGACCGGGACAACACAGATACGCAGTATTTT.

The CDR3 is CASSSRAGGPGSTDTQYF. CDR3 in DNA: TGTGCCAGCAGCTCTCGAGCGGGAGGGCCGGGGAGCACAGATACGCAGTATTTT. The chain has TRBV11-3 and TRBJ2-3; the match to TRBD2 covers 10 bases. Per the germline V gene, CDR1 is SGHNT and CDR2 is YENEEA. This CDR3 spans 18 amino acids. With V trimmed by 4 bases and J by 0 bases, 10 bases remained unmatched.

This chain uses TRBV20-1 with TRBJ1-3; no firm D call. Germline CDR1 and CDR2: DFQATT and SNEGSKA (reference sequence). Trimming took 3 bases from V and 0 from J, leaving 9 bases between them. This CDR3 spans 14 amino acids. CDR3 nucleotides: TGCAGTGCTAGTGGCGTAGACTCTGGAAACACCATATATTTT. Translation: CSASGVDSGNTIYF.

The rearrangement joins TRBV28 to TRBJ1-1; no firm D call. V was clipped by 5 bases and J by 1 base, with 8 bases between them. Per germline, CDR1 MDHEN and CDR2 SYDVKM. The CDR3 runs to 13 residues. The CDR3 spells CASSLYSNTEAFF. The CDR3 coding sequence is TGTGCCAGCAGTCTTTATTCGAACACTGAAGCTTTCTTT.

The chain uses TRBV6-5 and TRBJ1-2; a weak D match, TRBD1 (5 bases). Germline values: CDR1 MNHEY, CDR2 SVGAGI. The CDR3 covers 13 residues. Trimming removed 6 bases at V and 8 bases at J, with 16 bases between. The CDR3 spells CASRSTGSFGYTF. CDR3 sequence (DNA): TGTGCCAGCAGAAGTACAGGTTCGTTCGGCTACACCTTC.

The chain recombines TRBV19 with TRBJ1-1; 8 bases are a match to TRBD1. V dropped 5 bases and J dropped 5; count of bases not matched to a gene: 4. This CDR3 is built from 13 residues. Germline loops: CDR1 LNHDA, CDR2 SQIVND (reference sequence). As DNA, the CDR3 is TGTGCCAGTAGTGGCAGGGGGCGGACTGAAGCTTTCTTT. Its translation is CASSGRGRTEAFF.

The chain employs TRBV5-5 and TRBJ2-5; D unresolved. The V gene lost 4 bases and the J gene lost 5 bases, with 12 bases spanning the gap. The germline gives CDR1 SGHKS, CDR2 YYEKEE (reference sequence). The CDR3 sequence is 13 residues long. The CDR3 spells CASSAPGWETQYF. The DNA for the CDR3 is TGTGCCAGCAGCGCCCCGGGTTGGGAGACCCAGTACTTC.

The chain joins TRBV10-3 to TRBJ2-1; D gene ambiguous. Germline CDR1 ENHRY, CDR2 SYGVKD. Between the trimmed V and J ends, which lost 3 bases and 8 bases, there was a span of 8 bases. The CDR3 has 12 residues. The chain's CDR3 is CAISDRMDEQFF. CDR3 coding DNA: TGTGCCATCAGTGATAGAATGGATGAGCAGTTCTTC.

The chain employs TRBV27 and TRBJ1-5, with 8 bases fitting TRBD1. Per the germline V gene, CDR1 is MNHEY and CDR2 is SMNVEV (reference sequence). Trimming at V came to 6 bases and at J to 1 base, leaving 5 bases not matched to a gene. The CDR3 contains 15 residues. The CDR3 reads CASRQGVVSNQPQHF. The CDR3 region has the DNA TGTGCCAGCAGACAGGGGGTAGTAAGCAATCAGCCCCAGCATTTT.

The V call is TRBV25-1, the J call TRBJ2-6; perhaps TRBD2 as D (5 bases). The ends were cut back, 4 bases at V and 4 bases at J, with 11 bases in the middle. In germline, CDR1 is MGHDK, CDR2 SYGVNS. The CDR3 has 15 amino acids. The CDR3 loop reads CASSGGLLGANVLTF. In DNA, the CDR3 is TGTGCCAGCAGTGGCGGGTTGCTGGGGGCCAACGTCCTGACTTTC.

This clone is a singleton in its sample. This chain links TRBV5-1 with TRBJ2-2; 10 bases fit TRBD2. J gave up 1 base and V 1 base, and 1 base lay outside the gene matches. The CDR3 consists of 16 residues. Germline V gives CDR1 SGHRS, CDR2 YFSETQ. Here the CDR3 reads CASSLRTSGNTGELFF. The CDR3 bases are TGCGCCAGCAGCTTGAGGACTAGCGGGAACACCGGGGAGCTGTTTTTT.

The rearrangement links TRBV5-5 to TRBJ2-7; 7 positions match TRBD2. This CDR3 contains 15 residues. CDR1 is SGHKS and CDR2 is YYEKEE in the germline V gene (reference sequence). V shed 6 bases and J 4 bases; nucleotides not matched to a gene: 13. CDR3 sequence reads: CASTPLGGSGYEQYF. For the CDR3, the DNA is TGTGCCAGCACCCCACTGGGCGGGAGTGGGTACGAGCAGTACTTC.

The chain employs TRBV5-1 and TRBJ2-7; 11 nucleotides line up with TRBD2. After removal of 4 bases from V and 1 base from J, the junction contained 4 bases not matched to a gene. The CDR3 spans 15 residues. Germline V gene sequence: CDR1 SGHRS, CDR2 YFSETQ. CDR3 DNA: TGCGCCAGCAGCACGACTAGCGGGGTATCCTACGAGCAGTACTTC. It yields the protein CASSTTSGVSYEQYF. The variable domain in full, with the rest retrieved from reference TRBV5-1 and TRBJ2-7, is KAGVTQTPRYLIKTRGQQVTLSCSPISGHRSVSWYQQTPGQGLQFLFEYFSETQRNKGNFPGRFSGRQFSNSRSEMNVSTLELGDSALYLCASSTTSGVSYEQYFGPGTRLTVT.